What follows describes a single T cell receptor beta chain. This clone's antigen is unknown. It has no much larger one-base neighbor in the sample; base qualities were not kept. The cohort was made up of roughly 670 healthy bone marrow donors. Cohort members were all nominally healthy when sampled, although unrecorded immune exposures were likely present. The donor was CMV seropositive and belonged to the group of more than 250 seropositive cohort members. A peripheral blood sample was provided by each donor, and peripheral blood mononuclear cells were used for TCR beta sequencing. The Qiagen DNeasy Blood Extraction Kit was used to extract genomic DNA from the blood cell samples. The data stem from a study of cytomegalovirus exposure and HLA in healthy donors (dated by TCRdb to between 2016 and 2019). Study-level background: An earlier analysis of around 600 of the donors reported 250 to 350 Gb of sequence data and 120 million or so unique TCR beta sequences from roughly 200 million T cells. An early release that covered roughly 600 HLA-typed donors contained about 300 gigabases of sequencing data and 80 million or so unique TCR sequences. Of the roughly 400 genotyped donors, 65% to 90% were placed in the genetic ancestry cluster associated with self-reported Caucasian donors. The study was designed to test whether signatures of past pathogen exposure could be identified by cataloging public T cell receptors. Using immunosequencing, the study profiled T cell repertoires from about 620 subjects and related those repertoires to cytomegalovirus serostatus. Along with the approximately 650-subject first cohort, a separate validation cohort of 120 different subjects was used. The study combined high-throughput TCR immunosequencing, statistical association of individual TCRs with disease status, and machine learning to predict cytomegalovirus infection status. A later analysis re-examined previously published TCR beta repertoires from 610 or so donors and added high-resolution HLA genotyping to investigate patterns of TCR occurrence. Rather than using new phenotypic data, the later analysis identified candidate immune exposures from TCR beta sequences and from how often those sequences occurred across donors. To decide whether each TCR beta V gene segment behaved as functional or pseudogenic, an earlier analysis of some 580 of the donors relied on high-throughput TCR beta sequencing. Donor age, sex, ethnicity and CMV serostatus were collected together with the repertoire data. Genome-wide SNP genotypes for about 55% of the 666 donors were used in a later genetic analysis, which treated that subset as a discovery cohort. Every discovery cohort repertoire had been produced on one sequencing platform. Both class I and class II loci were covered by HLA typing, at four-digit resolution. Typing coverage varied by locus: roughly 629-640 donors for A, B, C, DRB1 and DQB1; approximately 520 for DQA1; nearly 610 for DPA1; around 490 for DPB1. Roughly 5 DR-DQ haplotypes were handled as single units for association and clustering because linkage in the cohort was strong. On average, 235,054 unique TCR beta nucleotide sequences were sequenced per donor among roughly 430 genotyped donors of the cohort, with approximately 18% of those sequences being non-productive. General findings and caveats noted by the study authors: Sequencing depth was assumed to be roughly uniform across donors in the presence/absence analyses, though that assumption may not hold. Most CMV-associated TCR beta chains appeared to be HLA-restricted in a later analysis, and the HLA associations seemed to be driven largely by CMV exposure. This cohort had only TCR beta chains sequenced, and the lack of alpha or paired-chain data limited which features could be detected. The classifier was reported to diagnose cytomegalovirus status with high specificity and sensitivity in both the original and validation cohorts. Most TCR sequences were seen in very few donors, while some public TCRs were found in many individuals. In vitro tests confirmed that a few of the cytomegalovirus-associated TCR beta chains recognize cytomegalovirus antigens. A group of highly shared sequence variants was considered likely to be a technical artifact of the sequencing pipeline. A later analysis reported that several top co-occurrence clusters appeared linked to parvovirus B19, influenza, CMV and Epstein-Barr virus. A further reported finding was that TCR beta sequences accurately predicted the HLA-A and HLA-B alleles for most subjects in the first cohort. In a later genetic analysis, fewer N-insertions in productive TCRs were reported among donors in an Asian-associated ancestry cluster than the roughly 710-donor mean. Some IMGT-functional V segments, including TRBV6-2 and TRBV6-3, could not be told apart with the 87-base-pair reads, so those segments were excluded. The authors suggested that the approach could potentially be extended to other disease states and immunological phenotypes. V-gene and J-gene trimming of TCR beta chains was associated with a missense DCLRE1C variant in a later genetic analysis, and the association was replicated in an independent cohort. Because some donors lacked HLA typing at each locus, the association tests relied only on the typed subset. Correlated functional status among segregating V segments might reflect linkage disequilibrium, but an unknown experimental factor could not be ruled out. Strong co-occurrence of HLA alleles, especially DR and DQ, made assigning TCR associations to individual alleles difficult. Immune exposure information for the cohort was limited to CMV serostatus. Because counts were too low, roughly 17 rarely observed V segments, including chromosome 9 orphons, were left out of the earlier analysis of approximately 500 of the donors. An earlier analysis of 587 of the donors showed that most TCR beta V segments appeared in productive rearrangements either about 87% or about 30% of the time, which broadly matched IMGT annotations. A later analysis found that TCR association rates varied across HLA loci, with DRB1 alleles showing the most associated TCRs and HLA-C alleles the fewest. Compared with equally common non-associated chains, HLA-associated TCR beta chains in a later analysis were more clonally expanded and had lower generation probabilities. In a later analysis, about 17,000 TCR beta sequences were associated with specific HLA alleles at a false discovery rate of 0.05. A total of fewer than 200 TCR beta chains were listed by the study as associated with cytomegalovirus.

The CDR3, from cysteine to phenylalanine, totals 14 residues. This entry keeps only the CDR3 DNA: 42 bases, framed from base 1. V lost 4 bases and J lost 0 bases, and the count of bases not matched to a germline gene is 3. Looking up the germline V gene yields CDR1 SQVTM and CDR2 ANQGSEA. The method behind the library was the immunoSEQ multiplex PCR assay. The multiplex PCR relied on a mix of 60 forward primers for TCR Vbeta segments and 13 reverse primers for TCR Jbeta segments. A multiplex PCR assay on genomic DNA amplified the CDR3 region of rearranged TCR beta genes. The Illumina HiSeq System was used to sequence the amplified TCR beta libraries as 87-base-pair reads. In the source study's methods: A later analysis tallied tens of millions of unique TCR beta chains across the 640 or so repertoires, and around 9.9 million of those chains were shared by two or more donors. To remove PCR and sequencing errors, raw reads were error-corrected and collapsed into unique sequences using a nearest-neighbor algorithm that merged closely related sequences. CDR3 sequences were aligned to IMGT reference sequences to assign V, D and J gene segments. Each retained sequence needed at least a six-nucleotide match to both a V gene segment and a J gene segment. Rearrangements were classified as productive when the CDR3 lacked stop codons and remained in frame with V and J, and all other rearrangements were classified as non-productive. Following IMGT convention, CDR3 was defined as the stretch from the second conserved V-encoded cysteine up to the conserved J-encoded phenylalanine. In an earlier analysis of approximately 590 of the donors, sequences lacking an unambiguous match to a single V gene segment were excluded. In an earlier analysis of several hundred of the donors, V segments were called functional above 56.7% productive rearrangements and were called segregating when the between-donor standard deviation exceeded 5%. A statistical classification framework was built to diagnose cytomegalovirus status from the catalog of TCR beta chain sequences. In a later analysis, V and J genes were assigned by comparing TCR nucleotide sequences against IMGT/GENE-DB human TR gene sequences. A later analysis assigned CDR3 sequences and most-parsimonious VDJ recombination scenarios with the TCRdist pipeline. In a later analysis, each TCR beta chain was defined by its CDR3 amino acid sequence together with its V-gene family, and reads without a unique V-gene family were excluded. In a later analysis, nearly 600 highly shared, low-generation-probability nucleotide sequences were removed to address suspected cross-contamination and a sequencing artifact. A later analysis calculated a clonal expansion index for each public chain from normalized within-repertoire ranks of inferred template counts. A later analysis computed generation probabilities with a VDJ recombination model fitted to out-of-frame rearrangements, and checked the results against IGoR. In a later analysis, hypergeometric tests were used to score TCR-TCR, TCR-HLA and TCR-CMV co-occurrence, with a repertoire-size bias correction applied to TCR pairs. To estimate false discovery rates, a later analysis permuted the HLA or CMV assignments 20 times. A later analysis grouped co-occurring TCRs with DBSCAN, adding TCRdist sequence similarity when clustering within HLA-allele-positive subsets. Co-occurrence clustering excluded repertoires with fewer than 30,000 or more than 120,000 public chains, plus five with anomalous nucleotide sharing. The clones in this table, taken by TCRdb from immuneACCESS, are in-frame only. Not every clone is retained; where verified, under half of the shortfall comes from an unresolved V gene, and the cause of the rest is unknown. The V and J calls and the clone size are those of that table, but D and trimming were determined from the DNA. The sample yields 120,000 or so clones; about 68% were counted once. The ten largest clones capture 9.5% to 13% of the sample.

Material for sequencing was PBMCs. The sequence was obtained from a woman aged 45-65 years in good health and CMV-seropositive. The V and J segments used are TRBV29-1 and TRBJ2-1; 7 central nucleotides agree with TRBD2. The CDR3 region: CSVGSGGSYNEQFF. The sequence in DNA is TGCAGCGTTGGGTCGGGGGGCTCCTACAATGAGCAGTTCTTC.